This paragraph reports one T cell receptor (beta chain). Antigen unknown. These data are taken from a study of T cell responses to AZD1222 COVID-19 vaccine. Findings of the study overall: Baseline seropositives among AZD1222 recipients totaled only five to seven. The sample set comprised mostly white British donors with more females, and clonal diversity was possibly underestimated.

Sequenced by immunoSEQ multiplex PCR; TCRdb stores in-frame clones only, minus some. The sample lists approximately 220,000 clones; 85% to 95% were seen once. CDR3 size: 16 residues. The germline V and J ends were trimmed by 0 bases and 1 base, with 10 bases remaining between them. The germline V gene encodes CDR1 SGHTA and CDR2 FQGNSA. This sequence originates from an adult in good health. The sample consisted of peripheral blood, taken on day 0 of MenACWY control vaccination. This rearrangement joins TRBV7-2 to TRBJ1-3; the D gene is possibly TRBD1 (5 bases). CDR3 bases: TGTGCCAGCAGCTTAGCGGGGGGAGGGTCTGGAAACACCATATATTTT. Residues: CASSLAGGGSGNTIYF.